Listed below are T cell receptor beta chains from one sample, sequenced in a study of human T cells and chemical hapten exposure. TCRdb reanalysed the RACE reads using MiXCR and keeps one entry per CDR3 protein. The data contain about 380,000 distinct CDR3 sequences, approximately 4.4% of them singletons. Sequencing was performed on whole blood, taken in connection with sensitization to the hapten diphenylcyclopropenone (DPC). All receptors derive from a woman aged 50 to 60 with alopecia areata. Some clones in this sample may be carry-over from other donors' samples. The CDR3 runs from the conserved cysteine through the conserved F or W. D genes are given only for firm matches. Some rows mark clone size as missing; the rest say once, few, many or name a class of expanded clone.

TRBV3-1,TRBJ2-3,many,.,CASSPRMGTDTQYF,TGTGCCAGCAGCCCCCGGATGGGCACAGATACGCAGTATTTT
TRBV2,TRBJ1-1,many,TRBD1,CASSESGQGVKWSEAFF,TGTGCCAGCAGTGAATCAGGACAGGGGGTAAAGTGGTCTGAAGCTTTCTTT
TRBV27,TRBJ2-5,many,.,CASGRAPPGETQYF,TGTGCCAGCGGACGTGCACCCCCAGGAGAGACCCAGTACTTC
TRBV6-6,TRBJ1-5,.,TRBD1,CASTTTGGTQPQHF,TGTGCCAGCACCACCACAGGGGGCACTCAGCCCCAGCATTTT
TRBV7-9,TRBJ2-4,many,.,CASSLWGRQSAKNIQYF,TGTGCCAGCAGCTTATGGGGGAGACAGTCAGCCAAAAACATTCAGTACTTC
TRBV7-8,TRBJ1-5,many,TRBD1,CASSPAGTGLVQPQHF,TGTGCCAGCAGCCCCGCCGGGACAGGGCTCGTTCAGCCCCAGCATTTT
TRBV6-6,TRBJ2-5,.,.,CASSSGPETQYF,TGTGCCAGCAGCTCGGGCCCGGAGACCCAGTACTTC
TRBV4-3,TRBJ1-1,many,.,CASSQDPGVGTEAFF,TGCGCCAGCAGCCAAGATCCAGGGGTTGGCACTGAAGCTTTCTTT
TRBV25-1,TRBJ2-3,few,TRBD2,CASSGTSGRGADTQYF,TGTGCCAGCAGTGGAACTAGCGGGAGAGGGGCAGATACGCAGTATTTT
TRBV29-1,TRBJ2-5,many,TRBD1,CSVPEQGASQETQYF,TGCAGCGTTCCGGAACAGGGGGCCTCCCAAGAGACCCAGTACTTC
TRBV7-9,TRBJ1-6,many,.,CASSLSANSPLHF,TGTGCCAGCAGCTTATCTGCGAATTCACCCCTCCACTTT
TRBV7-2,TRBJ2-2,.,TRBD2,CASSFPPSGRAQTGELFF,TGTGCCAGCAGTTTCCCCCCTAGCGGGAGGGCACAGACCGGGGAGCTGTTTTTT
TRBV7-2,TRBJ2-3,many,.,CASSSISGDTQYF,TGTGCCAGCAGCTCGATTAGCGGAGATACGCAGTATTTT
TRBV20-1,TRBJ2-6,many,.,CSAAGANVLTF,TGCAGTGCTGCCGGGGCCAACGTCCTGACTTTC
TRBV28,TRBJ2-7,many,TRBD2,CASSPRGSGSNYEQYF,TGTGCCAGCAGTCCCAGGGGTAGCGGGAGTAACTACGAGCAGTACTTC
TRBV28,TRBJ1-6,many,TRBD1,CASSLADRVNSPLHF,TGTGCCAGCAGTTTAGCGGACAGGGTGAATTCACCCCTCCACTTT
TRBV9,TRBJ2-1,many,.,CASSAPTGGRNEQFF,TGTGCCAGCAGCGCCCCCACTGGGGGTCGGAATGAGCAGTTCTTC
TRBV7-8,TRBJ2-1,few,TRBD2,CASSLLLAGGDEQFF,TGTGCCAGCAGCTTACTACTAGCGGGAGGAGATGAGCAGTTCTTC
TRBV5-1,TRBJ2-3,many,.,CASGGISSTDTQYF,TGCGCCAGCGGAGGTATTTCAAGCACAGATACGCAGTATTTT
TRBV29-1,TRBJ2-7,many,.,CSHSGDSSYEQYF,TGCAGCCATTCGGGGGATTCTTCCTACGAGCAGTACTTC
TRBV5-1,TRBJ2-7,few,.,CASSPILVGEPIEQYF,TGCGCCAGCAGCCCCATCTTAGTAGGGGAACCCATCGAGCAGTACTTC
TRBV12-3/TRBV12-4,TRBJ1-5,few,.,CASTTGYGNQPQHF,TGTGCCAGCACGACGGGTTATGGCAATCAGCCCCAGCATTTT
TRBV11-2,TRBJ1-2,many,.,CASSSRNYGYTF,TGTGCCAGCAGCTCACGAAACTATGGCTACACCTTC
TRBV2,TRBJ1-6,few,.,CASSDGFNMLNSPLHF,TGTGCCAGCAGTGACGGTTTTAACATGCTAAATTCACCCCTCCACTTT
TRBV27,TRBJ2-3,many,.,CATRTDTQYF,TGTGCCACCCGCACAGATACGCAGTATTTT
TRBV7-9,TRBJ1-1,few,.,CASLDRNKAFF,TGTGCCAGCCTTGACAGGAATAAAGCTTTCTTT
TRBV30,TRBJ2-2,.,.,CAWSVSLRVRDWGVGTGELFF,TGTGCCTGGAGTGTCAGTCTTCGCGTCCGGGACTGGGGGGTTGGGACCGGGGAGCTGTTTTTT
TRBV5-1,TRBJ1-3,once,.,CASCSTPGAGNTIYF,TGCGCCAGCTGCTCCACCCCAGGGGCTGGAAACACCATATATTTT